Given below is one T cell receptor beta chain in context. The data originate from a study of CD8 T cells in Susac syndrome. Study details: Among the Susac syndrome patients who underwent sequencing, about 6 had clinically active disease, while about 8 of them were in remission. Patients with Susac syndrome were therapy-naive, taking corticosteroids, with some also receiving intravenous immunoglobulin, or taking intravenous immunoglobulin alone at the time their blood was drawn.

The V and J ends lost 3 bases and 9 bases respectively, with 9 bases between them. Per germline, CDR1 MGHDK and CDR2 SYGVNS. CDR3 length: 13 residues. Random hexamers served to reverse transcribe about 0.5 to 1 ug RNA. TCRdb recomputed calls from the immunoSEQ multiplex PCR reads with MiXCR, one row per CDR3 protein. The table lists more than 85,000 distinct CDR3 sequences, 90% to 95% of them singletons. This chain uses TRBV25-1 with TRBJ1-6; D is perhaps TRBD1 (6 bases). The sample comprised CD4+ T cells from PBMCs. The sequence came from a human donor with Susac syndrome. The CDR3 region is CASSEARGSPLHF. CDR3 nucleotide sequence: TGTGCCAGCAGTGAGGCCAGGGGTTCACCCCTCCACTTT.